This T cell receptor beta chain appears in the sequencing data of a study of vaccination effects on CD4 cells after COVID-19. In the study overall: After the second dose, samples were taken at median day 72.

Having been cultured for roughly 9 days, the cells underwent CD4+ T cell isolation. Either the mRNA-1273 or the BNT162b2 vaccine was given to participants as two doses. About this clone itself: The antigen remains unidentified.

Germline CDR1 SGHNT, CDR2 YYREEE (reference sequence). The CDR3 runs to 15 residues. V gave up 4 bases and J gave up 4 bases, with 15 bases separating them. This table comes from immunoSEQ multiplex PCR, and its TCRdb copy is limited to in-frame clones, with some not included. The table shows about 45,000 clones, with 72% occurring only once. The specimen comprised CD4+ T cells from PBMCs cultured without peptide, sampled after COVID-19 vaccination. The source is a human donor who received a COVID-19 vaccine. The chain joins TRBV5-4 to TRBJ2-1; D gene unclear. Here the CDR3 reads CASSPVLDPYNEQFF. Written as DNA, the CDR3 is TGTGCCAGCAGCCCTGTATTAGACCCATACAATGAGCAGTTCTTC. The variable domain in full, with the rest retrieved from reference TRBV5-4 and TRBJ2-1, is ETGVTQSPTHLIKTRGQQVTLRCSSQSGHNTVSWYQQALGQGPQFIFQYYREEENGRGNFPPRFSGLQFPNYSSELNVNALELDDSALYLCASSPVLDPYNEQFFGPGTRLTVL.